Listed below are T cell receptor beta chains from one sample, sequenced in a study of T cells in Graves' hyperthyroidism and ophthalmopathy. TCRdb reanalysed the multiplex PCR reads using MiXCR and keeps one entry per CDR3 protein. The table lists 460,000 or so distinct CDR3 sequences, roughly an eighth of them singletons. The sample was blood. The receptors derive from a woman aged 18-35 years with Graves' hyperthyroidism. The CDR3 runs from the conserved cysteine through the conserved F or W. Fields, in order: D gene, V gene, clone size, J gene, CDR3 protein, CDR3 DNA. D genes are given only for firm matches. The size entry is marked missing in some rows and otherwise reads once, few, many or a size class.

-	TRBV2	many	TRBJ1-1	CASSEGLWAFF	TGTGCCAGCAGTGAGGGACTGTGGGCTTTCTTT
-	TRBV12-3/TRBV12-4	many	TRBJ1-2	CASNSPQGHHGYTF	TGTGCCAGTAACTCGCCCCAGGGACATCATGGCTACACCTTC
TRBD2	TRBV27	many	TRBJ2-1	CASSLGGGGNEQFF	TGTGCCAGCAGTTTGGGTGGGGGGGGAAATGAGCAGTTCTTC
-	TRBV2	many	TRBJ1-2	CASRARTESTYGYTF	TGTGCCAGCAGGGCTAGGACGGAGTCAACGTATGGCTACACCTTC
TRBD2	TRBV11-3	many	TRBJ2-1	CASSFAPPTSGSTFF	TGTGCCAGCAGCTTTGCCCCTCCGACTAGCGGGAGTACGTTCTTC
TRBD2	TRBV20-1	-	TRBJ2-2	CSARTSTSGSNTGELFF	TGCAGTGCTCGCACTTCGACTAGCGGGTCGAACACCGGGGAGCTGTTTTTT
-	TRBV19	-	TRBJ1-3	CASSIPHIGPSGNTIYF	TGTGCCAGTAGTATCCCCCACATCGGCCCCTCTGGAAACACCATATATTTT
TRBD2	TRBV7-2	many	TRBJ2-2	CASSRTSVYTGELFF	TGTGCCAGCAGCCGGACTAGCGTCTACACCGGGGAGCTGTTTTTT
TRBD1	TRBV19	-	TRBJ1-2	CASSAGTARPYGYTF	TGTGCCAGTAGTGCGGGGACAGCACGACCCTATGGCTACACCTTC
TRBD1	TRBV4-1	-	TRBJ1-2	CASSQGQEGNYGYTF	TGCGCCAGCAGCCAGGGACAGGAAGGTAACTATGGCTACACCTTC
TRBD1	TRBV27	many	TRBJ2-2	CASSSSGTGGRTGELFF	TGTGCCAGCAGTTCGAGCGGGACAGGGGGCCGGACCGGGGAGCTGTTTTTT
-	TRBV27	many	TRBJ1-1	CASSFNREGTEAFF	TGTGCCAGCAGTTTTAACAGGGAGGGAACTGAAGCTTTCTTT
TRBD2	TRBV7-3	few	TRBJ2-1	CASKPGLAANEQFF	TGTGCCAGCAAGCCGGGACTAGCGGCCAATGAGCAGTTCTTC
-	TRBV18	many	TRBJ2-1	CASSPPQSGVYNEQFF	TGTGCCAGCTCACCACCTCAGTCGGGGGTCTACAATGAGCAGTTCTTC
TRBD2	TRBV6-2/TRBV6-3	-	TRBJ2-5	CASSPTISWEGETQYF	TGTGCCAGCAGCCCTACTATTTCGTGGGAGGGAGAGACCCAGTACTTC
TRBD1	TRBV29-1	-	TRBJ2-5	CSVSGTGEETQYF	TGCAGCGTCTCCGGGACAGGGGAAGAGACCCAGTACTTC
TRBD2	TRBV6-5	few	TRBJ2-7	CASSYTGLASTYEQYF	TGTGCCAGCAGTTACACGGGACTAGCGAGTACCTACGAGCAGTACTTC
-	TRBV2	many	TRBJ2-1	CASRAEAHNEQFF	TGTGCCAGCAGGGCGGAGGCACACAATGAGCAGTTCTTC
TRBD2	TRBV2	few	TRBJ2-1	CASSETEGRATHNEQFF	TGTGCCAGCAGTGAAACGGAAGGGAGGGCCACCCACAATGAGCAGTTCTTC
-	TRBV20-1	many	TRBJ2-1	CSASGRPYNEQFF	TGCAGTGCTAGCGGGAGACCCTACAATGAGCAGTTCTTC
TRBD1	TRBV30	-	TRBJ2-3	CARTGQGAEADTQYF	TGTGCCAGAACGGGACAGGGGGCAGAGGCAGATACGCAGTATTTT
-	TRBV27	many	TRBJ2-4	CASSPRQGGGNIQYF	TGTGCCAGCAGTCCTCGACAGGGAGGCGGAAACATTCAGTACTTC
TRBD2	TRBV7-7	few	TRBJ2-1	CASSSQAGVAYNEQFF	TGTGCCAGCAGCTCCCAAGCGGGAGTGGCCTACAATGAGCAGTTCTTC
-	TRBV5-6	few	TRBJ1-5	CASSSSSGGLREPQHF	TGTGCCAGCAGCTCAAGTTCGGGGGGGCTACGGGAGCCCCAGCATTTT
TRBD1	TRBV18	many	TRBJ1-6	CASSQGQGRAESPLHF	TGTGCCAGCTCACAGGGACAGGGGAGAGCAGAATCACCCCTCCACTTT
TRBD1	TRBV6-1	-	TRBJ2-3	CASSHRGPATDTQYF	TGTGCCAGCAGTCACAGGGGCCCTGCGACAGATACGCAGTATTTT
-	TRBV6-1	many	TRBJ1-1	CASSERMNTEAFF	TGTGCCAGCAGTGAACGGATGAACACTGAAGCTTTCTTT
-	TRBV11-2	-	TRBJ2-3	CASSGGGRTDTQYF	TGTGCCAGCAGTGGGGGCGGACGCACAGATACGCAGTATTTT
TRBD1	TRBV12-3/TRBV12-4	many	TRBJ1-2	CASSPDRGYGYTF	TGTGCCAGCAGTCCAGACAGGGGCTATGGCTACACCTTC
TRBD2	TRBV12-3/TRBV12-4	many	TRBJ2-7	CASKLGTNTYEQYF	TGTGCCAGCAAACTCGGGACTAATACCTACGAGCAGTACTTC
-	TRBV12-3/TRBV12-4	many	TRBJ1-1	CASRILSRAEAFF	TGTGCCAGCAGAATTCTCTCTCGTGCTGAAGCTTTCTTT
TRBD2	TRBV10-3	many	TRBJ2-7	CAISESDSGNREQYF	TGTGCCATCAGTGAGTCGGATAGCGGGAATCGCGAGCAGTACTTC
-	TRBV6-1	-	TRBJ2-2	CASSSRGRGWTGELFF	TGTGCCAGCAGCTCAAGGGGCAGGGGATGGACCGGGGAGCTGTTTTTT
TRBD2	TRBV6-1	few	TRBJ2-1	CASSAGLERNNEQFF	TGTGCCAGCAGTGCCGGACTAGAACGAAACAATGAGCAGTTCTTC
TRBD1	TRBV20-1	-	TRBJ1-5	CSARRGGGTQPQHF	TGCAGTGCTAGGAGAGGGGGCGGCACTCAGCCCCAGCATTTT
TRBD1	TRBV6-6	few	TRBJ2-3	CASSYAMTGSVADTQYF	TGTGCCAGCAGTTACGCCATGACAGGGTCTGTCGCAGATACGCAGTATTTT
TRBD1	TRBV9	-	TRBJ1-2	CASSVGGQGGPYGYTF	TGTGCCAGCAGCGTAGGCGGACAGGGTGGCCCCTATGGCTACACCTTC
-	TRBV6-6	few	TRBJ1-2	CASSYSKKGRQHGYTF	TGTGCCAGCAGTTACTCGAAGAAAGGGAGGCAGCATGGCTACACCTTC
TRBD2	TRBV30	many	TRBJ2-7	CAWSMRSSGSTYEQYF	TGTGCCTGGAGTATGCGCTCTAGCGGGAGTACCTACGAGCAGTACTTC
-	TRBV29-1	many	TRBJ2-1	CSVQEEGKFF	TGCAGCGTCCAGGAGGAAGGGAAGTTCTTC
TRBD2	TRBV5-1	many	TRBJ2-7	CASSFGRTSGIGTYEQYF	TGCGCCAGCAGCTTCGGTAGGACTAGCGGGATAGGGACCTACGAGCAGTACTTC
TRBD2	TRBV15	-	TRBJ2-1	CATSTGLLAGGPGNEQFF	TGTGCCACCAGCACAGGACTTCTAGCGGGAGGGCCTGGGAATGAGCAGTTCTTC
-	TRBV18	-	TRBJ1-1	CASSQYPGQMNTEAFF	TGTGCCAGCTCACAATATCCGGGACAAATGAACACTGAAGCTTTCTTT
-	TRBV29-1	few	TRBJ1-2	CSVEDGRSHYGYTF	TGCAGCGTTGAAGATGGGCGTTCCCACTATGGCTACACCTTC
TRBD1	TRBV27	many	TRBJ1-2	CASSSDRVLNGYTF	TGTGCCAGCAGTTCCGACAGGGTTTTGAATGGCTACACCTTC
-	TRBV12-3/TRBV12-4	-	TRBJ1-3	CASGLGPSGNTIYF	TGTGCCAGCGGTTTGGGTCCCTCTGGAAACACCATATATTTT
-	TRBV3-1	many	TRBJ2-4	CASSPRADIQYF	TGTGCCAGCAGCCCGAGGGCGGACATTCAGTACTTC
-	TRBV7-3	many	TRBJ2-1	CASSHAGTHNEQFF	TGTGCCAGCAGCCATGCCGGGACGCACAATGAGCAGTTCTTC
TRBD1	TRBV19	many	TRBJ1-2	CASTPGTGVYGYTF	TGTGCCAGTACCCCCGGGACAGGTGTCTATGGCTACACCTTC
TRBD2	TRBV6-2/TRBV6-3	few	TRBJ2-1	CASSSGSGGVNEQFF	TGTGCCAGCAGTAGCGGGAGCGGGGGGGTTAATGAGCAGTTCTTC
-	TRBV30	-	TRBJ2-7	CAWSGGRGSYEEYF	TGTGCCTGGAGTGGTGGTAGGGGGAGCTACGAGGAGTACTTC
TRBD2	TRBV6-4	many	TRBJ2-7	CASSELAGSYEQYF	TGTGCCAGCAGTGAACTAGCGGGCTCCTACGAGCAGTACTTC
-	TRBV19	many	TRBJ2-2	CASMDRPGNTGELFF	TGTGCCAGTATGGATAGACCGGGCAACACCGGGGAGCTGTTTTTT
-	TRBV20-1	-	TRBJ2-5	CSARAPGGRETQYF	TGCAGTGCTAGAGCCCCCGGGGGGCGGGAGACCCAGTACTTC